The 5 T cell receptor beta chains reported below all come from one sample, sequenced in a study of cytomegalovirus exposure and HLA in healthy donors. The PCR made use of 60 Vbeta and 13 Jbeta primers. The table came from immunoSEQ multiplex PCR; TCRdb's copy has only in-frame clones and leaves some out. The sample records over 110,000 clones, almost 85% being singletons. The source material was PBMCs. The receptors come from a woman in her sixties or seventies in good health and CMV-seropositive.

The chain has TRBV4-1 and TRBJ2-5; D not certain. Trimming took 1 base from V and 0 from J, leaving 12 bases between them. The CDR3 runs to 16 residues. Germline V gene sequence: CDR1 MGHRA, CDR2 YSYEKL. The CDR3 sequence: CASSQVRGTNQETQYF. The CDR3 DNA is TGCGCCAGCAGCCAAGTACGCGGAACAAACCAAGAGACCCAGTACTTC.

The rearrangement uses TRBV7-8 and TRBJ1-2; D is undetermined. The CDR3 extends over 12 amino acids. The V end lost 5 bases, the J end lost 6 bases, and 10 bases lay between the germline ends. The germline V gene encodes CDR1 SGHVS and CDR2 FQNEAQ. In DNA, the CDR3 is TGTGCCAGCAGCCCGAGACGGGATGGCTACACCTTC. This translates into CASSPRRDGYTF. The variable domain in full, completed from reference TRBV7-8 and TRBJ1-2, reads GAGVSQSPRYKVAKRGQDVALRCDPISGHVSLFWYQQALGQGPEFLTYFQNEAQLDKSGLPSDRFFAERPEGSVSTLKIQRTQQEDSAVYLCASSPRRDGYTFGSGTRLTVV.

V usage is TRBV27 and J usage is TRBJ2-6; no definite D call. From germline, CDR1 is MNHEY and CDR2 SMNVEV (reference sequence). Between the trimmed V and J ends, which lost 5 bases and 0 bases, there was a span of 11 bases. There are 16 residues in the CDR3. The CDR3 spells CASSERRSSGANVLTF. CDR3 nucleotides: TGTGCCAGCAGTGAGAGACGGAGCTCTGGGGCCAACGTCCTGACTTTC. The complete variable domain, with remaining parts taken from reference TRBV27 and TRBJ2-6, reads EAQVTQNPRYLITVTGKKLTVTCSQNMNHEYMSWYRQDPGLGLRQIYYSMNVEVTDKGDVPEGYKVSRKEKRNFPLILESPSPNQTSLYFCASSERRSSGANVLTFGAGSRLTVL.

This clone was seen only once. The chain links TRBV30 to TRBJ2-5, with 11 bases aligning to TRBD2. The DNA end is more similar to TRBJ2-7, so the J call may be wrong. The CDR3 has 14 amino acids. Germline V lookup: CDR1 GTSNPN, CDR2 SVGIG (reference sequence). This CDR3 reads CAWNVAGGAYEQYF. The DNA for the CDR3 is TGTGCCTGGAATGTAGCGGGGGGGGCCTACGAGCAGTACTTC.

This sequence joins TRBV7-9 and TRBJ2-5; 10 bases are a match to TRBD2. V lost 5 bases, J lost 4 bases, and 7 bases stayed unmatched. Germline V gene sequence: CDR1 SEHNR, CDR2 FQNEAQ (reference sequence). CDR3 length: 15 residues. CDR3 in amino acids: CASSPGASGRETQYF. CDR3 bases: TGTGCCAGCAGCCCTGGGGCTAGCGGGAGAGAGACCCAGTACTTC.